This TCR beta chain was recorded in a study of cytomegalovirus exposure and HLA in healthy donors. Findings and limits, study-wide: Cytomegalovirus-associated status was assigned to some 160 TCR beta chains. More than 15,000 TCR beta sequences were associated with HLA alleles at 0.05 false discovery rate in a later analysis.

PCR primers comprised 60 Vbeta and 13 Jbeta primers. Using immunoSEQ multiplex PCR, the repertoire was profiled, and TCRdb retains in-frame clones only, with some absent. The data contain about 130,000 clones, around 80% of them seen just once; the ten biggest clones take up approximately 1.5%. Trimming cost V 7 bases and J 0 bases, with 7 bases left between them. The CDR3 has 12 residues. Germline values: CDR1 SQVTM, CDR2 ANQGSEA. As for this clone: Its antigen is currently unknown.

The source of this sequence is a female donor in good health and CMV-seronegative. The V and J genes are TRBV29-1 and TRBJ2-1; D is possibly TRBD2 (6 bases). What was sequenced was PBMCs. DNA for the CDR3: TGCAGCGGGGGGGACTCCTACAATGAGCAGTTCTTC. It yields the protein CSGGDSYNEQFF.